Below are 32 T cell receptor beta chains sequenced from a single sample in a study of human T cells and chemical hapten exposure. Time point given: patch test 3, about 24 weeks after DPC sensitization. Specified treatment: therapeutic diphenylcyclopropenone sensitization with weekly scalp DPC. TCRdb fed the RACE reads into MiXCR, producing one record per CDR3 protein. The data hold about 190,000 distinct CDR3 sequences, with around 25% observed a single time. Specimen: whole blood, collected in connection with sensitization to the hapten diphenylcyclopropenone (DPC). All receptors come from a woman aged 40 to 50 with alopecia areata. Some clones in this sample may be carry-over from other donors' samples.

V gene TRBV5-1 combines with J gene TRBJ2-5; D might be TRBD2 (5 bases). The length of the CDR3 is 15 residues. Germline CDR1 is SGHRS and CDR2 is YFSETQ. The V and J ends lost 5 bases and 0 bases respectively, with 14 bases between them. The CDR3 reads CASRRVANYQETQYF. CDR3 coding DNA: TGCGCCAGCAGACGCGTAGCGAACTACCAAGAGACCCAGTACTTC.

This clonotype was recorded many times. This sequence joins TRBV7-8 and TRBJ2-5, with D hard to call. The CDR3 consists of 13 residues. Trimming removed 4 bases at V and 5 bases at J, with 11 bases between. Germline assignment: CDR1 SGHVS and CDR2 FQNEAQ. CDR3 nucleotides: TGTGCCAGCAGCTCCTTCCCGCAGGAGACCCAGTACTTC. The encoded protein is CASSSFPQETQYF.

The CDR3 spells CAWSEGAGVQPQHF. CDR3 nucleotides: TGTGCCTGGAGTGAGGGGGCGGGGGTTCAGCCCCAGCATTTT. The chain combines TRBV30 with TRBJ1-5, with 7 bases matching TRBD1. Germline loops: CDR1 GTSNPN, CDR2 SVGIG (reference sequence). The CDR3 contains 14 residues. V lost 1 base, J lost 6 bases, and 6 bases stayed unmatched. Variable domain in full (rest from reference TRBV30 and TRBJ1-5): SQTIHQWPATLVQPVGSPLSLECTVEGTSNPNLYWYRQAAGRGLQLLFYSVGIGQISSEVPQNLSASRPQDRQFILSSKKLLLSDSGFYLCAWSEGAGVQPQHFGDGTRLSIL.

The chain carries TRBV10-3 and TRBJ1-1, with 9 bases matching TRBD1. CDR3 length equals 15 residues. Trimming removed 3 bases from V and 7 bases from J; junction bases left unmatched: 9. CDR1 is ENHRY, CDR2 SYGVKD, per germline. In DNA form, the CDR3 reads TGTGCCATCAGTGACTCCGGAACGGACAGGGGTGAAGCTTTCTTT. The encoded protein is CAISDSGTDRGEAFF.

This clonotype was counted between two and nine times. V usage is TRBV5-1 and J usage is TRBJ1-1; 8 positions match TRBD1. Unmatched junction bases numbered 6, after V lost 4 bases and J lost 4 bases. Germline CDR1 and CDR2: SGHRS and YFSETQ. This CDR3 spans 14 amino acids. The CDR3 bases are TGCGCCAGCAGCGGAGGACAGGGAGCCACTGAAGCTTTCTTT. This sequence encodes CASSGGQGATEAFF.

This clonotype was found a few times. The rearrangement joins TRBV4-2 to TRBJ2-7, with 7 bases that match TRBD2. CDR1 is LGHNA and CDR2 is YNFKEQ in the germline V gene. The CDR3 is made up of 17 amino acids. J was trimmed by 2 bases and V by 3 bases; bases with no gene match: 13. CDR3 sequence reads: CASSHPTWGGETYEQYF. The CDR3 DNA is TGTGCCAGCAGCCACCCTACGTGGGGGGGGGAGACCTACGAGCAGTACTTC.

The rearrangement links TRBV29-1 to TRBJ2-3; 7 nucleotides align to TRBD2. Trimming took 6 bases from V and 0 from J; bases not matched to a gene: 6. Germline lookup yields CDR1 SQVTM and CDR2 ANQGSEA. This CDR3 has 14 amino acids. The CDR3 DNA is TGCAGCGTCCGAGCGGGAACTAGCACAGATACGCAGTATTTT. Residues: CSVRAGTSTDTQYF.

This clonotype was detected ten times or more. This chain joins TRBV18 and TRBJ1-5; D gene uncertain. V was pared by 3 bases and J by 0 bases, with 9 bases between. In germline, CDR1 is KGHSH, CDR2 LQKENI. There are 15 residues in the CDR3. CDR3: CASSPESYSNQPQHF. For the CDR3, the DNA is TGTGCCAGCTCACCGGAGAGCTATAGCAATCAGCCCCAGCATTTT. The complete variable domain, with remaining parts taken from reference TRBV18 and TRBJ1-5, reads NAGVMQNPRHLVRRRGQEARLRCSPMKGHSHVYWYRQLPEEGLKFMVYLQKENIIDESGMPKERFSAEFPKEGPSILRIQQVVRGDSAAYFCASSPESYSNQPQHFGDGTRLSIL.

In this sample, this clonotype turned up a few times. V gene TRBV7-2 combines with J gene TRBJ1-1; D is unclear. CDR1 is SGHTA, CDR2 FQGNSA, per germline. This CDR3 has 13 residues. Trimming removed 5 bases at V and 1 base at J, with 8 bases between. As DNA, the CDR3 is TGTGCCAGCAGCCAGCAGGAGAACACTGAAGCTTTCTTT. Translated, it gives CASSQQENTEAFF.

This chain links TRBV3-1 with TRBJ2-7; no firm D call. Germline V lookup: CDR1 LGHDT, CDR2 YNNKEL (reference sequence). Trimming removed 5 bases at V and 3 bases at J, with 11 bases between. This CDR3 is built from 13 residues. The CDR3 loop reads CASSADRNYEQYF. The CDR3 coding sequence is TGTGCCAGCAGCGCGGACCGCAACTACGAGCAGTACTTC.

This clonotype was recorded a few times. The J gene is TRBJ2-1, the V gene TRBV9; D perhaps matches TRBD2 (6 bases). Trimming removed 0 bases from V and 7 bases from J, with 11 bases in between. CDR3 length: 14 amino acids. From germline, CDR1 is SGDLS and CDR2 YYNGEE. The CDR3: CASSVGGIGNEQFF. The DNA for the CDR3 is TGTGCCAGCAGCGTAGGCGGGATTGGAAATGAGCAGTTCTTC.

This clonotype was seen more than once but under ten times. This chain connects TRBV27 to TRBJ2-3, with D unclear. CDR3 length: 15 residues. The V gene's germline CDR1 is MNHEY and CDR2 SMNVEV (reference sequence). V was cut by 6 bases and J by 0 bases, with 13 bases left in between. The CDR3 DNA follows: TGTGCCAGCAGAACGGACGGGTCTAGCACAGATACGCAGTATTTT. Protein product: CASRTDGSSTDTQYF.

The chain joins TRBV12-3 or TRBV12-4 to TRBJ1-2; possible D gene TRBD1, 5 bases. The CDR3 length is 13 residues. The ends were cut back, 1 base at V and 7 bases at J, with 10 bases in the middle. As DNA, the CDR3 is TGTGCCAGCAGTTTAGGGCCCGGGGGTGGCTACACCTTC. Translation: CASSLGPGGGYTF.

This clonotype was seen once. The CDR3 nucleotides are TGCAGCGTTGCAGGCCAGCGGACAGGGGATTCCTACGAGCAGTACTTC. Amino acids: CSVAGQRTGDSYEQYF. The V call is TRBV29-1, the J call TRBJ2-7, with 9 bases fitting TRBD1. CDR1 SQVTM and CDR2 ANQGSEA come from the germline V gene. There are 16 residues in the CDR3. V was clipped by 4 bases and J by 1 base; unmatched bases: 11.

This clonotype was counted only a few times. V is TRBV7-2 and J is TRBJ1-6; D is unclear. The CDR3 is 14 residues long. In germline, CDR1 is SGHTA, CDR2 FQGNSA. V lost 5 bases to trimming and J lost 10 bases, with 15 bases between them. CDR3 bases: TGTGCCAGCAGCCCACGGGCAGGTGAATCACCCCTCCACTTT. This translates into CASSPRAGESPLHF.

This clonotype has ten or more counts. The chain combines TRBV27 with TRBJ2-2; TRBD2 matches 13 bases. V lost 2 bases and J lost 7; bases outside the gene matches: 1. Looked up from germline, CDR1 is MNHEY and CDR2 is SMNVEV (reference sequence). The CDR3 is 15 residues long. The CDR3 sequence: CASSLRLAGGGELFF. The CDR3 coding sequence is TGTGCCAGCAGTTTACGACTAGCGGGAGGCGGGGAGCTGTTTTTT.

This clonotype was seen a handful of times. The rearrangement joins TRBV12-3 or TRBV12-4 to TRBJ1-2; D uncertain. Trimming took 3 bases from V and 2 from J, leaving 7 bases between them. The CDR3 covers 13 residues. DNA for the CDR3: TGTGCCAGCAGTTTGCAGGCCAACTATGGCTACACCTTC. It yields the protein CASSLQANYGYTF.

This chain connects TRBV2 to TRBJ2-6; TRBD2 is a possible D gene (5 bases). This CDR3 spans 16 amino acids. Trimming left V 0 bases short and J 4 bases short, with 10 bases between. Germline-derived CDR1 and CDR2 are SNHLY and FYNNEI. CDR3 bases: TGTGCCAGCAGTGAAGCGCTAGCACCCGGGGCCAACGTCCTGACTTTC. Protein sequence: CASSEALAPGANVLTF.

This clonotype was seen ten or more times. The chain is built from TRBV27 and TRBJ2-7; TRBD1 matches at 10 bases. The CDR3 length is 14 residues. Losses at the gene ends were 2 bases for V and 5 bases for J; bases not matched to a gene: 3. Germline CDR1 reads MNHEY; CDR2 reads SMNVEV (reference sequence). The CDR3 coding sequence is TGTGCCAGCAGTTTACGGGACAGGGGCGACGAGCAGTACTTC. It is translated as CASSLRDRGDEQYF.

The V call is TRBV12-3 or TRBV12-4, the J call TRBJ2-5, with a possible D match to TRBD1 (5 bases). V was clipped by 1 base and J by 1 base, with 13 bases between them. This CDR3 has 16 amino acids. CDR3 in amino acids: CASSLVYRTGQETQYF. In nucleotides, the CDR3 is TGTGCCAGCAGTTTAGTTTACAGGACCGGCCAAGAGACCCAGTACTTC.

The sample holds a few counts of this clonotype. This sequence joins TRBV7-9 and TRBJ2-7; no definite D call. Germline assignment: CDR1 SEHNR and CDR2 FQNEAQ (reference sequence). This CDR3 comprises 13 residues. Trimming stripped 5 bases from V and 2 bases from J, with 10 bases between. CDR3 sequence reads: CASSLRGTYEQYF. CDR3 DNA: TGTGCCAGCAGCCTCCGAGGAACCTACGAGCAGTACTTC.

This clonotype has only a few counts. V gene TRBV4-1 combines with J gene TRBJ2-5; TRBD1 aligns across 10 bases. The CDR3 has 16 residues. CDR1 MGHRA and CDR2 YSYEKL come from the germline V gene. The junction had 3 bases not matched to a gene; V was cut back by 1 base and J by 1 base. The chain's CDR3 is CASSQGQGAFQETQYF. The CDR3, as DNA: TGCGCCAGCAGCCAAGGACAGGGGGCCTTCCAAGAGACCCAGTACTTC.

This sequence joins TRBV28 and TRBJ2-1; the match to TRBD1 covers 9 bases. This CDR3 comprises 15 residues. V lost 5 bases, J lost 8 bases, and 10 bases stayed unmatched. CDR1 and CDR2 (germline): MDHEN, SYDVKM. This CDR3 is CASSRPGQGLDEQFF. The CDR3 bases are TGTGCCAGCAGTCGACCGGGACAGGGACTTGATGAGCAGTTCTTC.

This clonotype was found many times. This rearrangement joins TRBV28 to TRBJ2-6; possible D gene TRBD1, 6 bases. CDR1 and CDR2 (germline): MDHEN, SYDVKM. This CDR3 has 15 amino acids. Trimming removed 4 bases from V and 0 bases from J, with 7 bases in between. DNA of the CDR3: TGTGCCAGCAGTTGGACAGCCTCTGGGGCCAACGTCCTGACTTTC. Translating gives CASSWTASGANVLTF. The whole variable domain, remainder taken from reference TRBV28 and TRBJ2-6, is DVKVTQSSRYLVKRTGEKVFLECVQDMDHENMFWYRQDPGLGLRLIYFSYDVKMKEKGDIPEGYSVSREKKERFSLILESASTNQTSMYLCASSWTASGANVLTFGAGSRLTVL.

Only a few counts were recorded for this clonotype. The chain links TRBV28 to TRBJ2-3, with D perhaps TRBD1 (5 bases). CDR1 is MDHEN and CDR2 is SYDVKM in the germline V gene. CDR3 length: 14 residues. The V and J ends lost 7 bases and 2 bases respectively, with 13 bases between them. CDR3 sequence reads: CASMSGALTDTQYF. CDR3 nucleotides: TGTGCCAGCATGTCTGGGGCCCTCACAGATACGCAGTATTTT. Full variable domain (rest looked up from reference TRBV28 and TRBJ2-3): DVKVTQSSRYLVKRTGEKVFLECVQDMDHENMFWYRQDPGLGLRLIYFSYDVKMKEKGDIPEGYSVSREKKERFSLILESASTNQTSMYLCASMSGALTDTQYFGPGTRLTVL.

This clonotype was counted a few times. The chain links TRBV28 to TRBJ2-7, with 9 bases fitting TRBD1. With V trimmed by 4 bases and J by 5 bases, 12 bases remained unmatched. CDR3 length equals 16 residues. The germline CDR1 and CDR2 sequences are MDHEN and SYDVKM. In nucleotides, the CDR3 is TGTGCCAGCAGTTGGGGGACAGGGCCTGCTACACACGAGCAGTACTTC. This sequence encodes CASSWGTGPATHEQYF.

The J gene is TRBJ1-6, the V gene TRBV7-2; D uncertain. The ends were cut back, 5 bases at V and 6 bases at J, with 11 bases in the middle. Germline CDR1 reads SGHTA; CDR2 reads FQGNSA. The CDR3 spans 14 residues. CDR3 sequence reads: CASSQGFGNSPLHF. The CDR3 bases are TGTGCCAGCAGCCAAGGGTTCGGTAATTCACCCCTCCACTTT.

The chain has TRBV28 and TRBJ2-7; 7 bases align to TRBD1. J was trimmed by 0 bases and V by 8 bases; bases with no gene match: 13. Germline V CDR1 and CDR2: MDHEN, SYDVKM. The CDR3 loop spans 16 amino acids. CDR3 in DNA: TGTGCCAGCTTGGACAGGTCTTCGGGAAGCTCCTACGAGCAGTACTTC. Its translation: CASLDRSSGSSYEQYF.

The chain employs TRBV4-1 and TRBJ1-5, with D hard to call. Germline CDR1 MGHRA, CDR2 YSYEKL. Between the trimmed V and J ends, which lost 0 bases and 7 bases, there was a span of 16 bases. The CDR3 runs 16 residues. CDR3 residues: CASSQEAEAIGQPQHF. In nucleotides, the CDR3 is TGCGCCAGCAGCCAAGAGGCTGAGGCGATCGGACAGCCCCAGCATTTT.

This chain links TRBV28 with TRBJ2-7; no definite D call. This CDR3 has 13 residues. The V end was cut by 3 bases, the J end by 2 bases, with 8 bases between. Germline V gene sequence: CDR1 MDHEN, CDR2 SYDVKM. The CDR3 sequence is CASSFNPPYEQYF. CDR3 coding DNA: TGTGCCAGCAGTTTCAACCCCCCCTACGAGCAGTACTTC.

The CDR3 DNA reads TGCGCCAGCAGCCGGGACGGGGGAGATTCACCCCTCCACTTT. Encoded protein: CASSRDGGDSPLHF. This chain joins TRBV5-1 and TRBJ1-6; a possible D gene is TRBD1 (5 bases). This CDR3 has 14 residues. Trimming removed 4 bases from V and 8 bases from J, with 13 bases in between. Germline CDR1 SGHRS, CDR2 YFSETQ.

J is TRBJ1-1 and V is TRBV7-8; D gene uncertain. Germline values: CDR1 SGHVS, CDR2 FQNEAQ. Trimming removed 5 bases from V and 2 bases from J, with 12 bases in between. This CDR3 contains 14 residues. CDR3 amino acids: CASSPVPFNTEAFF. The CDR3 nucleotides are TGTGCCAGCAGCCCGGTCCCCTTCAACACTGAAGCTTTCTTT.